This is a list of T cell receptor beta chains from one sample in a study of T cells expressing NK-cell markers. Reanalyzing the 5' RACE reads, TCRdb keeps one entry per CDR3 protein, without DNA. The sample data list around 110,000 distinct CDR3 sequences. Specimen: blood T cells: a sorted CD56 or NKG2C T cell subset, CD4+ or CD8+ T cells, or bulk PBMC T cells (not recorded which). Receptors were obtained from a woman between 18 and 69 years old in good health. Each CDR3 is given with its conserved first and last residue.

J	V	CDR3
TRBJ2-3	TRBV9	CASSVGLAAGPKADTQYF
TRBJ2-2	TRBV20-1	CSAYGTSGSRELFF
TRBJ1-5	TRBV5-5	CASSRDTAEAQHF
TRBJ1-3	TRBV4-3	CASSQRVLDSGNTIYF
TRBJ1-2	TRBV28	CASSLLAGSPYGYTF
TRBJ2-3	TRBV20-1	CSARDYSSSSTDTQYF
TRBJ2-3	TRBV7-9	CASSLAGGPPDTQYF
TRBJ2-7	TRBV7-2	CASSLFGRGSSYEQYF
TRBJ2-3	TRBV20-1	CSAQNGLAGSDTQYF
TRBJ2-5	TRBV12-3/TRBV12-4	CASSLAGGPLQETQYF